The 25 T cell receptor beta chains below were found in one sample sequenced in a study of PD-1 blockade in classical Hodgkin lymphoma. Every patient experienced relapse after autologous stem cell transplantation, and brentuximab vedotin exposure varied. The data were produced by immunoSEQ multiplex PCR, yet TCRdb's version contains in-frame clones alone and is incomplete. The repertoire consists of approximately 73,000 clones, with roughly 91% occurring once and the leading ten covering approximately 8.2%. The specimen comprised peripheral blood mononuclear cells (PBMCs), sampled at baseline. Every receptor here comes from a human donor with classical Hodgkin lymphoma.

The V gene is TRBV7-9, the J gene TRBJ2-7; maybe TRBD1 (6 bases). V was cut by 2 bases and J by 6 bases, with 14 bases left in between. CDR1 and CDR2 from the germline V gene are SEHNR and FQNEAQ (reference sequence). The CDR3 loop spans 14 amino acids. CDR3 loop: CASSLHAGAVEQYF. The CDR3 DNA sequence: TGTGCCAGCAGCTTACACGCAGGGGCGGTCGAGCAGTACTTC. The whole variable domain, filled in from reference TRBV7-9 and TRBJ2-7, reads DTGVSQNPRHKITKRGQNVTFRCDPISEHNRLYWYRQTLGQGPEFLTYFQNEAQLEKSRLLSDRFSAERPKGSFSTLEIQRTEQGDSAMYLCASSLHAGAVEQYFGPGTRLTVT.

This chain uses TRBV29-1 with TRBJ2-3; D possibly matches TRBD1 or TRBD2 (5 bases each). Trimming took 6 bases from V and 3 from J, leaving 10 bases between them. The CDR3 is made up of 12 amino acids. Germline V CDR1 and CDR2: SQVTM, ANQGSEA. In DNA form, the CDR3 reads TGCAGCGTGGGGGAGCCAACAGATACGCAGTATTTT. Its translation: CSVGEPTDTQYF.

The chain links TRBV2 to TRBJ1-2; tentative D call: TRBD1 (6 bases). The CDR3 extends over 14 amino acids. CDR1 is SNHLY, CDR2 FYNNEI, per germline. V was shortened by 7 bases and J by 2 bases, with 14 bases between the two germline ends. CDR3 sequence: CASKLQGLNYGYTF. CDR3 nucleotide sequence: TGTGCCAGCAAGTTACAGGGCTTGAACTATGGCTACACCTTC.

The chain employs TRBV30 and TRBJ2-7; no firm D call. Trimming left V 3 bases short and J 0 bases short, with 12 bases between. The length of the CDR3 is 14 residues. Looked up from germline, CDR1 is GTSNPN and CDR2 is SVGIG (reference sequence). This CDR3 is CAWSLRRVSYEQYF. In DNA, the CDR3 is TGTGCCTGGAGCCTGAGACGGGTCTCCTACGAGCAGTACTTC.

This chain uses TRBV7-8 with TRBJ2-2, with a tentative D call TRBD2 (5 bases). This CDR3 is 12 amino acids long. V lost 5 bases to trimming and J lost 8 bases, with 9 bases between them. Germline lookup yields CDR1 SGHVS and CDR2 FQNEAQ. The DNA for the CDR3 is TGTGCCAGCAGCGGTCGCGGGGGGGAGCTGTTTTTT. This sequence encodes CASSGRGGELFF.

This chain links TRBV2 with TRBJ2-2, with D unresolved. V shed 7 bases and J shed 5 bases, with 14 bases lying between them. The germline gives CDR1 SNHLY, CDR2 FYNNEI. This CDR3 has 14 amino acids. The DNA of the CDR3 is TGTGCCAGCAACGATGGAGCCCCGACCGGGGAGCTGTTTTTT. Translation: CASNDGAPTGELFF.

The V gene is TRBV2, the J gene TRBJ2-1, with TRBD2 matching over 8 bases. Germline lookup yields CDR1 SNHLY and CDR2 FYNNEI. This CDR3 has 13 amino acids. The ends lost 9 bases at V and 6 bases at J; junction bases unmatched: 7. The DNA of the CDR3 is TGTGCCAGAACCGGGACTAGGGGCAATGAGCAGTTCTTC. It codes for CARTGTRGNEQFF.

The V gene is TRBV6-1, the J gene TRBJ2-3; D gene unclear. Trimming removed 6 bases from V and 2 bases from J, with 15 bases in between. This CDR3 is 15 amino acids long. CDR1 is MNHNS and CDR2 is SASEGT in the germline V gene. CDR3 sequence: CASRTTGRHTDTQYF. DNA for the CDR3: TGTGCCAGCAGAACAACCGGCCGTCACACAGATACGCAGTATTTT.

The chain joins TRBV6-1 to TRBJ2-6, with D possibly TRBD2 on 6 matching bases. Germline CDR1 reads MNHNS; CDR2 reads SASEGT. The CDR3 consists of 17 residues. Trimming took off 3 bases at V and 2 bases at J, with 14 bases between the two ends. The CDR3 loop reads CASSETEGLPGANVLTF. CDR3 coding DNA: TGTGCCAGCAGTGAGACCGAGGGACTTCCTGGGGCCAACGTCCTGACTTTC.

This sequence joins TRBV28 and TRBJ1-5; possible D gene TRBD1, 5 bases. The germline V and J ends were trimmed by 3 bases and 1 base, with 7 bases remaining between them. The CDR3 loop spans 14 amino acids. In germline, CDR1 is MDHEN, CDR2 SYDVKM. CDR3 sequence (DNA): TGTGCCAGCAGTTTGTGGGACAGCAATCAGCCCCAGCATTTT. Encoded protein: CASSLWDSNQPQHF.

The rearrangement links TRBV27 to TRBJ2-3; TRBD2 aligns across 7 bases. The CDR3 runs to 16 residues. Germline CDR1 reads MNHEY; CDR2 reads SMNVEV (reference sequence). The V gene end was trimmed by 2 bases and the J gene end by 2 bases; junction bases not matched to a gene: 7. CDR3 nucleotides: TGTGCCAGCAGTTTAAACTTGGGGGGGGTCACAGATACGCAGTATTTT. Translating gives CASSLNLGGVTDTQYF.

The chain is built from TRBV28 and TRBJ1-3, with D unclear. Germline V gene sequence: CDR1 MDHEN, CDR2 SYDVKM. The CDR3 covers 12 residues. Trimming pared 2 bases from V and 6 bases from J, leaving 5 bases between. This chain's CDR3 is CASSLPKNTIYF. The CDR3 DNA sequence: TGTGCCAGCAGTTTACCGAAAAACACCATATATTTT.

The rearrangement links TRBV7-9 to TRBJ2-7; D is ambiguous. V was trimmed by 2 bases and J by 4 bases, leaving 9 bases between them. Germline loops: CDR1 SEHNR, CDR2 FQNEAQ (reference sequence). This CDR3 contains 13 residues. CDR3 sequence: CASSLFTSYEQYF. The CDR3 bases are TGTGCCAGCAGCTTATTTACCAGTTACGAGCAGTACTTC.

This chain's CDR3 is CAFHQRSRHEQYF. The DNA for the CDR3 is TGTGCCTTCCACCAGCGTAGCAGGCACGAGCAGTACTTC. This chain connects TRBV6-5 to TRBJ2-7; D not certain. V was cut by 11 bases and J by 5 bases, with 19 bases left in between. This CDR3 is 13 amino acids long. Germline assignment: CDR1 MNHEY and CDR2 SVGAGI.

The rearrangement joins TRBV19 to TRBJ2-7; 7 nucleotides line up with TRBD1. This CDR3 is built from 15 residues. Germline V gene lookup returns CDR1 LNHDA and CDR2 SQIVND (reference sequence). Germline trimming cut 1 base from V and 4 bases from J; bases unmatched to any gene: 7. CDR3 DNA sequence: TGTGCCAGTAGTATAGCGAGGGGGCAAGGGTACGAGCAGTACTTC. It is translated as CASSIARGQGYEQYF. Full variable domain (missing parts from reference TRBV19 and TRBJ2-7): DGGITQSPKYLFRKEGQNVTLSCEQNLNHDAMYWYRQDPGQGLRLIYYSQIVNDFQKGDIAEGYSVSREKKESFPLTVTSAQKNPTAFYLCASSIARGQGYEQYFGPGTRLTVT.

CDR3 loop: CASSQVMGILYEQYF. For the CDR3, the DNA is TGCGCCAGCAGCCAAGTTATGGGGATCCTCTACGAGCAGTACTTC. The gene calls are TRBV4-1 and TRBJ2-7; the D is unclear. The CDR3 spans 15 residues. The V and J ends lost 1 base and 3 bases respectively, with 13 bases between them. The germline CDR1 and CDR2 sequences are MGHRA and YSYEKL.

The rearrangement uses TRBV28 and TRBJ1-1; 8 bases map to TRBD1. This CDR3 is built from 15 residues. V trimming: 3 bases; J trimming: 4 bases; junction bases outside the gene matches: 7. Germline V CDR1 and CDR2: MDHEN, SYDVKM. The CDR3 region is CASSFPDRGGTEAFF. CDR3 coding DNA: TGTGCCAGCAGTTTCCCCGACAGGGGAGGCACTGAAGCTTTCTTT.

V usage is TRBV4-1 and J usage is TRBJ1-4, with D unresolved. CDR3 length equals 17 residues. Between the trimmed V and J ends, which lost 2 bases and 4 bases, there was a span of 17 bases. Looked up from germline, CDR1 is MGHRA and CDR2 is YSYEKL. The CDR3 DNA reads TGCGCCAGCAGCCAATTGCCCACTACCGGGCTTAATGAAAAACTGTTTTTT. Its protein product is CASSQLPTTGLNEKLFF.

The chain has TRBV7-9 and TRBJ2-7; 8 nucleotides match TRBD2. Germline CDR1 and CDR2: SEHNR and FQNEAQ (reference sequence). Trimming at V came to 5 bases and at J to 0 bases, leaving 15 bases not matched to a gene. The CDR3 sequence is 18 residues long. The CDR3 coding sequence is TGTGCCAGCAGCCACCCCCTGGGTCTTAGCGGGGACTCCTACGAGCAGTACTTC. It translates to CASSHPLGLSGDSYEQYF.

CDR3 in DNA: TGTGCCTGGAAGACACGGGGTTATTCTGGAAACACCATATATTTT. Translation: CAWKTRGYSGNTIYF. This chain links TRBV30 with TRBJ1-3, with D unclear. Germline V gene sequence: CDR1 GTSNPN, CDR2 SVGIG (reference sequence). The V gene lost 4 bases and the J gene lost 1 base, with 14 bases spanning the gap. The CDR3 totals 15 residues. Using reference TRBV30 and TRBJ1-3 for the parts outside the CDR3, the full variable domain is SQTIHQWPATLVQPVGSPLSLECTVEGTSNPNLYWYRQAAGRGLQLLFYSVGIGQISSEVPQNLSASRPQDRQFILSSKKLLLSDSGFYLCAWKTRGYSGNTIYFGEGSWLTVV.

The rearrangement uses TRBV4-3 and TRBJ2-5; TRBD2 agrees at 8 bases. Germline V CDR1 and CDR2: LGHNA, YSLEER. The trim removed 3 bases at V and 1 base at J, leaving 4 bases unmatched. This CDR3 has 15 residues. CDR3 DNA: TGCGCCAGCAGCCAGTTTACTAGCGGCCAAGAGACCCAGTACTTC. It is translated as CASSQFTSGQETQYF.

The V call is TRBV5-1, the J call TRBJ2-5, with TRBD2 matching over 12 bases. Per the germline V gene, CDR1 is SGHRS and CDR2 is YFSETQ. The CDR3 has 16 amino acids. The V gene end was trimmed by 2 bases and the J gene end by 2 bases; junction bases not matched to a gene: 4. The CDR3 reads CASSLRLAGEQETQYF. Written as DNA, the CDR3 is TGCGCCAGCAGCTTACGACTAGCGGGAGAACAAGAGACCCAGTACTTC.

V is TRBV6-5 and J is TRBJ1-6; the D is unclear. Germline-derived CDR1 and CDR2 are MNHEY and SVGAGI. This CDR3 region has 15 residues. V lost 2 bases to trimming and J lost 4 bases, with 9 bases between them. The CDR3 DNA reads TGTGCCAGCAGTTACGCGGGGTCTTATAATTCACCCCTCCACTTT. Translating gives CASSYAGSYNSPLHF.

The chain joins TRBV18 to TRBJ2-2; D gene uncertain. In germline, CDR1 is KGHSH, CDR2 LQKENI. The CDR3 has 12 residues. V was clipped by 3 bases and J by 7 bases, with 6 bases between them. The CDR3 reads CASSPVGGELFF. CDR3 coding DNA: TGTGCCAGCTCACCTGTTGGCGGGGAGCTGTTTTTT.

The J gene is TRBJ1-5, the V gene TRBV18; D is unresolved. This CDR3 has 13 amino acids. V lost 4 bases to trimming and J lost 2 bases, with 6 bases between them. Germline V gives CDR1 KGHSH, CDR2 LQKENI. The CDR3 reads CASSQDGNQPQHF. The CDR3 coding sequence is TGTGCCAGCTCACAGGACGGCAATCAGCCCCAGCATTTT. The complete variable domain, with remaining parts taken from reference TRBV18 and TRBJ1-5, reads NAGVMQNPRHLVRRRGQEARLRCSPMKGHSHVYWYRQLPEEGLKFMVYLQKENIIDESGMPKERFSAEFPKEGPSILRIQQVVRGDSAAYFCASSQDGNQPQHFGDGTRLSIL.